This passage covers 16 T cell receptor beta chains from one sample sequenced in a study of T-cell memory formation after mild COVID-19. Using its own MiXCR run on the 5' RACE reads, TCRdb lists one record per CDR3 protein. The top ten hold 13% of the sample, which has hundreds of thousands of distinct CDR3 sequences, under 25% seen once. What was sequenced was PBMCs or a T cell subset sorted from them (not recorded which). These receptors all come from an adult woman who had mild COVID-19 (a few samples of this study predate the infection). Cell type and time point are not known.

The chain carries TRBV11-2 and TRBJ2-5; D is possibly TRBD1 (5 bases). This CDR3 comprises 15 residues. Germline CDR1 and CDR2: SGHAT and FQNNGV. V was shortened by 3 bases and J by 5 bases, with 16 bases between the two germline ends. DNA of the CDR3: TGTGCCAGCAGCTTGATCCTACGGACAACGGAGACCCAGTACTTC. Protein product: CASSLILRTTETQYF.

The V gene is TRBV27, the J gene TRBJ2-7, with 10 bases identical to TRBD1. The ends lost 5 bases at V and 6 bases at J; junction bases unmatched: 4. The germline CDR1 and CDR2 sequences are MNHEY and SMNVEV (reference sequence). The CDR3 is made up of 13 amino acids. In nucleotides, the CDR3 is TGTGCCAGCAGTGACAGGGGGCAGGCCGAGCAGTACTTC. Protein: CASSDRGQAEQYF.

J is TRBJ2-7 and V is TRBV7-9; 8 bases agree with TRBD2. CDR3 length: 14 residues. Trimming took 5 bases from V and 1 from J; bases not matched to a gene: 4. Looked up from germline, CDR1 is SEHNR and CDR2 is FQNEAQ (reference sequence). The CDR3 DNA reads TGTGCCAGCAGCCTCAAGCGGGAGTCCTACGAGCAGTACTTC. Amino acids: CASSLKRESYEQYF.

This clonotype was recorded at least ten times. The CDR3 bases are TGCGCCAGCAGCCAGTTGACAGGGAGAGTGGCGAAGGATGGCTACACCTTC. Encoded protein: CASSQLTGRVAKDGYTF. The chain links TRBV4-1 to TRBJ1-2, with 7 positions matching TRBD1. Looked up from germline, CDR1 is MGHRA and CDR2 is YSYEKL. Trimming at V came to 3 bases and at J to 6 bases, leaving 16 bases not matched to a gene. The CDR3 sequence is 17 residues long.

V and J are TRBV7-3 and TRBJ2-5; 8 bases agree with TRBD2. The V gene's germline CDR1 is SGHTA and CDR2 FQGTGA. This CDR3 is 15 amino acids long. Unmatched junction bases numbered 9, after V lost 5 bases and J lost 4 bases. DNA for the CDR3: TGTGCCAGCAGCCCGAAGGGACTAGTGGGAGAGACCCAGTACTTC. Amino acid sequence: CASSPKGLVGETQYF.

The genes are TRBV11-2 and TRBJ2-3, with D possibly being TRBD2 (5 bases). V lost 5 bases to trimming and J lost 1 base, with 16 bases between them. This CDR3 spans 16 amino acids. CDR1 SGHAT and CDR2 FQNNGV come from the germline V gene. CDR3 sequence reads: CASSLDRGHGTDTQYF. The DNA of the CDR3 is TGTGCCAGCAGCCTGGACCGAGGGCATGGCACAGATACGCAGTATTTT.

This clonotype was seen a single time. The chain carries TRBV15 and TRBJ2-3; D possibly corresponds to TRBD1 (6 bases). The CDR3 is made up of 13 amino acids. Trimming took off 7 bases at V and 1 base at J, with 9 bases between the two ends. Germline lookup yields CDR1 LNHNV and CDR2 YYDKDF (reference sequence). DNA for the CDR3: TGTGCCACCACCCACAGGGGCACAGATACGCAGTATTTT. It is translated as CATTHRGTDTQYF.

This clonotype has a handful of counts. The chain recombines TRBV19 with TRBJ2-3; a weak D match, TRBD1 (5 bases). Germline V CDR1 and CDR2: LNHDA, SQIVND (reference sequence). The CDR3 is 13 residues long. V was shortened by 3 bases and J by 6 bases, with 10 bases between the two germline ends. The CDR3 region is CASSISGADTQYF. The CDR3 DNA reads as TGTGCCAGTAGTATTTCTGGGGCCGATACGCAGTATTTT. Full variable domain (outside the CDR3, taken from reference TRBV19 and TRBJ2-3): DGGITQSPKYLFRKEGQNVTLSCEQNLNHDAMYWYRQDPGQGLRLIYYSQIVNDFQKGDIAEGYSVSREKKESFPLTVTSAQKNPTAFYLCASSISGADTQYFGPGTRLTVL.

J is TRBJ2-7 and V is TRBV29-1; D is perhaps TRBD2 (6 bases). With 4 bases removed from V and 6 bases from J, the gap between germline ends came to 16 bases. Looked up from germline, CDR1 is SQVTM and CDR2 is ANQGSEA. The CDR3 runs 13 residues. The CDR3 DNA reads TGCAGCGTTGCTGGAGGGATTGCCTCCGAGCAGTACTTC. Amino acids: CSVAGGIASEQYF.

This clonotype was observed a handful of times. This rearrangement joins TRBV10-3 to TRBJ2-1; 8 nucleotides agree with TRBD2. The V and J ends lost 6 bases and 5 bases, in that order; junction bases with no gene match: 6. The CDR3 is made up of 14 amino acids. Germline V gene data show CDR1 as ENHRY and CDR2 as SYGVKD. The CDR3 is CAISRAGVNNEQFF. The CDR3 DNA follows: TGTGCCATCAGCCGAGCGGGGGTGAACAATGAGCAGTTCTTC.

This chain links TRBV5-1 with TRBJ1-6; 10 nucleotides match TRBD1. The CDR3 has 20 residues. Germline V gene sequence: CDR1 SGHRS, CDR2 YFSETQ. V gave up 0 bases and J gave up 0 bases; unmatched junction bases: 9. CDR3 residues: CASSLGTGGSMSSYNSPLHF. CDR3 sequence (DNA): TGCGCCAGCAGCTTGGGGACAGGGGGGAGCATGAGCTCCTATAATTCACCCCTCCACTTT.

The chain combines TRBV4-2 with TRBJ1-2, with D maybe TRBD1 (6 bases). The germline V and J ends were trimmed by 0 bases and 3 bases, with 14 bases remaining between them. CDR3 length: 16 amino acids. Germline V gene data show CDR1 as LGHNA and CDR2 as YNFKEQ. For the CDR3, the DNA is TGTGCCAGCAGCCAAGATTACACTAGGGGGGACTATGGCTACACCTTC. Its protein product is CASSQDYTRGDYGYTF.

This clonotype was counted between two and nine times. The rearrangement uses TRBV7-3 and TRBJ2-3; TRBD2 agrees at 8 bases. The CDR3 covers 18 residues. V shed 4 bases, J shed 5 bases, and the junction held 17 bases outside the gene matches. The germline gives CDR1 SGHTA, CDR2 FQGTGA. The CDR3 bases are TGTGCCAGCAGCTCCACCATAAAAGCGGGAGAGGAGGGAGATACGCAGTATTTT. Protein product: CASSSTIKAGEEGDTQYF.

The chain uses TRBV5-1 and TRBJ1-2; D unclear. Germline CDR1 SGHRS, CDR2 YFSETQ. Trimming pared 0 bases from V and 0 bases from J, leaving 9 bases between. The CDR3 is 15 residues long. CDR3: CASSLAGRPNYGYTF. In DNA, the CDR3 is TGCGCCAGCAGCTTGGCCGGGCGTCCTAACTATGGCTACACCTTC. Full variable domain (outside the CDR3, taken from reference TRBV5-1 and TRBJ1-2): KAGVTQTPRYLIKTRGQQVTLSCSPISGHRSVSWYQQTPGQGLQFLFEYFSETQRNKGNFPGRFSGRQFSNSRSEMNVSTLELGDSALYLCASSLAGRPNYGYTFGSGTRLTVV.

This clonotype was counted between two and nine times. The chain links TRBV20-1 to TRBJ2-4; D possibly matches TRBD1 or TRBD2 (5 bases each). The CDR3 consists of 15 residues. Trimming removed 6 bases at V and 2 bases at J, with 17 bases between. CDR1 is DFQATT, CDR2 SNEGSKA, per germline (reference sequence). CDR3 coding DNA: TGCAGTGCGGGGGACCCCGACTCTCCCAAAAACATTCAGTACTTC. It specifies CSAGDPDSPKNIQYF.

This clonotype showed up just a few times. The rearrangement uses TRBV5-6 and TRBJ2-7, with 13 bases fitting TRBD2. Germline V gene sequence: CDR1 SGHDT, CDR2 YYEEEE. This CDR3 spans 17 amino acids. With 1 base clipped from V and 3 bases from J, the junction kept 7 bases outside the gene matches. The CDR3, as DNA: TGTGCCAGCAGCTTGCGGACTAGCGGGAGTTATCGCTACGAGCAGTACTTC. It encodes CASSLRTSGSYRYEQYF.